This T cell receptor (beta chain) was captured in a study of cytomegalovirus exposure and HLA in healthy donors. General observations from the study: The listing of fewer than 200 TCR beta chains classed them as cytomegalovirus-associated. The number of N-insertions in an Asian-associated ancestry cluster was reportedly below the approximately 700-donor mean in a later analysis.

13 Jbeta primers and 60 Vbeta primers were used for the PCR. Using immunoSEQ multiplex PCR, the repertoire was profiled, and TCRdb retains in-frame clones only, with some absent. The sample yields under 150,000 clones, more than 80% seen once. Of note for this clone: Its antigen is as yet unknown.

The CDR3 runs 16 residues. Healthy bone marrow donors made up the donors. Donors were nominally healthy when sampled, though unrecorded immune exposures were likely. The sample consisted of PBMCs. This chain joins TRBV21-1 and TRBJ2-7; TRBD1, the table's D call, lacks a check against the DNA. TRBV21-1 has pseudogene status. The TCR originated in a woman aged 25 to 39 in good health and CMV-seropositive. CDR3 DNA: TGTGCCAGCAGCAAAGGACAGACAGGAATTTCCTACGAGCAGTACTTC. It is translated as CASSKGQTGISYEQYF.